The sample holds a few counts of the clone carrying this T cell receptor beta chain. Its antigen is undetermined. Constant-segment primers and 5'RACE yielded cDNA libraries for TCR alpha and TCR beta, each carrying sample barcodes and UMIs. One entry per CDR3 protein results from TCRdb running MiXCR on the 5' RACE reads. The profile covers roughly 250,000 distinct CDR3 sequences, with 16% appearing a single time and roughly 3.6% taken by the ten largest. The data were obtained in a study of T-cell memory formation after mild COVID-19. Study in general: The two donors had largely donor-specific TCR clusters.

The CDR3 contains 13 residues. Germline V CDR1 and CDR2: MGHDK, SYGVNS. The V and J ends lost 6 bases and 7 bases respectively, with 10 bases between them. Study observations and caveats: CD8+ contracting clones occupied EMRA, while CD4+ ones occupied mainly CM and EM.

The sequence was obtained from a man aged 18 to 30 who had mild COVID-19 (a few samples of this study predate the infection). Cell type and time point are not known. The specimen was PBMCs or a T cell subset sorted from them (not recorded which). V and J are TRBV25-1 and TRBJ1-6; D perhaps matches TRBD1 (6 bases). The CDR3 reads CASREQGNSPLHF. The CDR3 coding sequence is TGTGCCAGCAGAGAACAGGGAAATTCACCCCTCCACTTT.